Here is one T cell receptor beta chain with its context. Its cognate antigen is unknown. MiXCR, applied by TCRdb to the reads, yields one record per CDR3 protein. The sample includes approximately 71,000 distinct CDR3 sequences, more than 20% of them seen just once. The data belong to a study of T cell repertoires in cytomegalovirus infection. The CDR3 totals 14 residues. CDR1 MNHEY and CDR2 SVGEGT come from the germline V gene. V was pared by 8 bases and J by 0 bases, with 13 bases between. The origin of this receptor is a human donor in good health (CMV status not recorded). Some clones in this sample may be carry-over from other donors' samples. This chain links TRBV6-2 or TRBV6-3 with TRBJ1-1, with D maybe TRBD1 (5 bases). This sample comprised CD8+ T cells from cultured PBMCs, obtained from culture after CMV antigen stimulation. The CDR3 region is CASLTRGMNTEAFF. The DNA of the CDR3 is TGTGCCAGCCTGACCCGGGGCATGAACACTGAAGCTTTCTTT.